The present TCR beta chain was sequenced within a study of blood T cell repertoires in COVID-19. V was pared by 6 bases and J by 3 bases, with 10 bases of the junction left unmatched. The CDR3 covers 15 residues. The germline CDR1 and CDR2 sequences are KGHSH and LQKENI. Authors' analysis steps: From reference gene primer amplification, estimates of nucleated cell counts were derived. The protocol was immunoSEQ multiplex PCR, while the TCRdb copy is restricted to in-frame clones and leaves out a portion. D and trimming come from the DNA, and the V and J calls and clone size come from that table. The sample lists roughly 60,000 clones, around 84% occurring once.

The V call is TRBV18, the J call TRBJ2-7; 8 bases align to TRBD2. The clonotype comes from a human donor with active COVID-19. The donor label of this sample is uncertain. Sequenced: peripheral blood. In DNA, the CDR3 is TGTGCCAGCTCGCACGAGGGACTAGTCGTCTACGAGCAGTACTTC. Amino acids: CASSHEGLVVYEQYF.